Listed here are 32 T cell receptor beta chains from one sample, sequenced in a study of T cell responses to AZD1222 COVID-19 vaccine (dated by TCRdb to about 2021). The method behind the library was the immunoSEQ multiplex PCR assay. TCRdb mirrors the immuneACCESS table, restricted to in-frame sequences. Some clones are absent from its copies; in checked studies, under half trace to an unresolved V gene, and the reason for the others is unknown. The sample includes fewer than 150,000 clones, with 84% observed a single time. The ten top clones hold approximately 4% of the sample. This specimen's time point label, per the study, means: baseline before first vaccination. Material: peripheral blood, obtained on day 0 of AZD1222 vaccination. These receptors were obtained from an adult in good health.

This chain uses TRBV12-3 or TRBV12-4 with TRBJ1-1; 7 bases align to TRBD1. The CDR3 contains 13 residues. Trimming cost V 5 bases and J 7 bases; bases outside gene matches: 7. CDR3 loop: CASSLTGASEAFF. CDR3 DNA: TGTGCCAGCAGTCTAACAGGGGCAAGTGAAGCTTTCTTT.

This chain links TRBV28 with TRBJ1-3; D unresolved. Trimming left V 5 bases short and J 0 bases short, with 14 bases between. The germline V gene has CDR1 MDHEN and CDR2 SYDVKM. This CDR3 has 16 amino acids. The CDR3 here is CASSPSGPLSGNTIYF. CDR3 sequence (DNA): TGTGCCAGCAGTCCCAGCGGACCCCTCTCTGGAAACACCATATATTTT.

The chain joins TRBV12-2 to TRBJ1-5. TRBV12-2 is listed as a pseudogene. CDR3 size: 17 residues. Written as DNA, the CDR3 is TGTGCAAGTCGCTTAGGGGGAGGAGAACCTGGGTATCAGCCCCAGCATTTT. It translates to CASRLGGGEPGYQPQHF.

The chain carries TRBV5-4 and TRBJ2-1, with 9 bases matching TRBD2. CDR3 length equals 15 residues. CDR1 is SGHNT, CDR2 YYREEE, per germline (reference sequence). Trimming removed 4 bases from V and 8 bases from J; junction bases left unmatched: 10. This CDR3 is CASSRTSGGSHEQFF. CDR3 nucleotide sequence: TGTGCCAGCAGCCGGACGAGCGGGGGGTCCCATGAGCAGTTCTTC. The full variable domain, in which reference TRBV5-4 and TRBJ2-1 provide the parts outside the CDR3, is ETGVTQSPTHLIKTRGQQVTLRCSSQSGHNTVSWYQQALGQGPQFIFQYYREEENGRGNFPPRFSGLQFPNYSSELNVNALELDDSALYLCASSRTSGGSHEQFFGPGTRLTVL.

The sample holds one count of this clone. V and J are TRBV6-4 and TRBJ1-2; 10 bases fit TRBD1. Trimming at V came to 6 bases and at J to 7 bases, leaving 5 bases not matched to a gene. The CDR3 covers 13 residues. Per the germline V gene, CDR1 is MRHNA and CDR2 is SNTAGT. CDR3 loop: CASRGTGVGGYTF. For the CDR3, the DNA is TGTGCCAGCAGGGGGACAGGGGTTGGTGGCTACACCTTC.

This clone was counted once. Other DNA sequences of this sample code for an identical CDR3. This chain joins TRBV5-1 and TRBJ1-5, with D unclear. Trimming removed 0 bases from V and 0 bases from J, with 7 bases in between. In germline, CDR1 is SGHRS, CDR2 YFSETQ. The CDR3 is made up of 15 amino acids. Written as DNA, the CDR3 is TGCGCCAGCAGCTTGGGCGGCGATAGCAATCAGCCCCAGCATTTT. Protein product: CASSLGGDSNQPQHF.

The chain links TRBV3-1 (or the pseudogene TRBV3-2) to TRBJ1-4, with a tentative D call TRBD1 (6 bases). V lost 3 bases and J 3 bases, leaving 17 bases between the germline ends. From germline, CDR1 is LGHDT and CDR2 YNNKEL (reference sequence). The CDR3 loop spans 17 amino acids. The CDR3 sequence is CASSHLGKQGPNEKLFF. The CDR3 nucleotides read TGTGCCAGCAGCCACTTAGGGAAACAGGGACCTAATGAAAAACTGTTTTTT.

The chain links TRBV6-4 to TRBJ1-6; D possibly corresponds to TRBD1 (5 bases). Germline CDR1 and CDR2: MRHNA and SNTAGT. V was trimmed by 0 bases and J by 7 bases, leaving 10 bases between them. The CDR3 contains 15 residues. The CDR3 DNA reads TGTGCCAGCAGTGACTCGGGGGGGGAGAATTCACCCCTCCACTTT. Translated, it gives CASSDSGGENSPLHF.

This rearrangement joins TRBV27 to TRBJ1-2; a weak D match, TRBD1 (5 bases). CDR1 and CDR2 from the germline V gene are MNHEY and SMNVEV (reference sequence). With 6 bases removed from V and 7 bases from J, the gap between germline ends came to 18 bases. The CDR3 has 14 amino acids. This chain's CDR3 is CASRFGGRLRGYTF. In DNA, the CDR3 is TGTGCCAGCAGATTTGGGGGGAGGCTCCGTGGCTACACCTTC.

This clone was seen only once. The chain is built from TRBV10-1 and TRBJ2-2; D could derive from TRBD1 or TRBD2 (5 bases each). Per germline, CDR1 WNHNN and CDR2 SYGVQD (reference sequence). The germline V and J ends were trimmed by 6 bases and 5 bases, with 16 bases remaining between them. The CDR3 is 15 residues long. CDR3 sequence: CASSREIVGTGELFF. The CDR3 DNA sequence: TGCGCCAGCAGCAGGGAGATCGTAGGAACCGGGGAGCTGTTTTTT.

The gene calls are TRBV14 and TRBJ2-3; 10 positions agree with TRBD1. Trimming cost V 6 bases and J 11 bases; bases outside gene matches: 8. The length of the CDR3 is 13 residues. CDR1 and CDR2 from the germline V gene are SGHDN and FVKESK. CDR3 DNA sequence: TGTGCCAGCAGGGGACAGGGGCTGCGTATGCAGTATTTT. This encodes CASRGQGLRMQYF.

The V call is TRBV6-2 or TRBV6-3, the J call TRBJ2-5, with 8 bases that match TRBD2. The ends lost 0 bases at V and 4 bases at J; junction bases unmatched: 13. The CDR3 length is 18 residues. Germline V lookup: CDR1 MNHEY, CDR2 SVGEGT. The CDR3 here is CASSYSVQVGGALETQYF. The CDR3 bases are TGTGCCAGCAGTTACTCCGTACAAGTCGGGGGGGCCTTAGAGACCCAGTACTTC.

The chain joins TRBV5-4 to TRBJ1-1; a possible D gene is TRBD1 (6 bases). Germline assignment: CDR1 SGHNT and CDR2 YYREEE (reference sequence). This CDR3 has 14 residues. V lost 1 base and J 4 bases, leaving 11 bases between the germline ends. The CDR3, as DNA: TGTGCCAGCAGCTTGCAGGGGCCGAGCACTGAAGCTTTCTTT. As protein: CASSLQGPSTEAFF.

This clone was counted only a few times. The CDR3 sequence: CASSRDRANQPQHF. The CDR3 DNA reads as TGTGCCAGCAGCCGGGACAGGGCTAATCAGCCCCAGCATTTT. The J gene is TRBJ1-5, the V gene TRBV11-2; 9 bases match TRBD1. V was pared by 5 bases and J by 4 bases, with 3 bases of the junction left unmatched. The CDR3 length is 14 residues. Germline-derived CDR1 and CDR2 are SGHAT and FQNNGV.

V and J are TRBV2 and TRBJ2-7, with no clear D. Trimming shortened V by 6 bases and J by 2 bases, and 11 bases separated the two germline ends. Germline CDR1 is SNHLY and CDR2 is FYNNEI. The CDR3 is made up of 13 amino acids. CDR3 protein: CASSRADTYEQYF. The CDR3 DNA reads TGTGCCAGCAGCCGAGCAGACACCTACGAGCAGTACTTC.

The chain has TRBV2 and TRBJ2-5; 9 nucleotides match TRBD1. V was pared by 4 bases and J by 4 bases, with 7 bases of the junction left unmatched. The CDR3 totals 15 residues. Looked up from germline, CDR1 is SNHLY and CDR2 is FYNNEI. The CDR3 sequence is CASSGGTGSGETQYF. The CDR3 nucleotides are TGTGCCAGCAGTGGGGGGACAGGGTCAGGAGAGACCCAGTACTTC.

The rearrangement joins TRBV7-2 to TRBJ1-1; perhaps TRBD1 as D (5 bases). V was clipped by 7 bases and J by 5 bases, with 17 bases between them. The CDR3 runs to 14 residues. Germline V lookup: CDR1 SGHTA, CDR2 FQGNSA. CDR3 residues: CASILGVYGTEAFF. DNA of the CDR3: TGTGCCAGCATCCTAGGGGTTTATGGGACTGAAGCTTTCTTT.

The chain has TRBV9 and TRBJ2-1; TRBD2 matches 9 bases. V gave up 3 bases and J gave up 9 bases; unmatched junction bases: 10. Germline V gives CDR1 SGDLS, CDR2 YYNGEE. This CDR3 contains 15 residues. CDR3 amino acids: CASSGSGGSGGEQFF. Written as DNA, the CDR3 is TGTGCCAGCAGCGGGAGCGGGGGGTCTGGTGGTGAGCAGTTCTTC.

CDR3 coding DNA: TGCAGCGGGGAAGGGGACGCGAACACTGAAGCTTTCTTT. Translated, it gives CSGEGDANTEAFF. The chain uses TRBV29-1 and TRBJ1-1, with a tentative D call TRBD1 (5 bases). Trimming removed 7 bases from V and 1 base from J, with 13 bases in between. The CDR3 extends over 13 amino acids. In germline, CDR1 is SQVTM, CDR2 ANQGSEA.

This chain joins TRBV28 and TRBJ1-3; TRBD1 might be the D (6 bases). The germline gives CDR1 MDHEN, CDR2 SYDVKM. Trimming stripped 5 bases from V and 1 base from J, with 15 bases between. This CDR3 is built from 16 residues. Here the CDR3 DNA reads TGTGCCAGCAGTAGTGGACAGCGTTATTCTGGAAACACCATATATTTT. Translated: CASSSGQRYSGNTIYF.

The chain recombines TRBV19 with TRBJ1-1; a possible D gene is TRBD1 (6 bases). V lost 1 base, J lost 5 bases, and 11 bases lay in between. Germline V lookup: CDR1 LNHDA, CDR2 SQIVND (reference sequence). There are 14 residues in the CDR3. The CDR3: CASSIVARGTEAFF. Here the CDR3 DNA reads TGTGCCAGTAGTATAGTGGCCAGGGGAACTGAAGCTTTCTTT.

This clone was found a few times. V is TRBV28 and J is TRBJ2-7; 8 nucleotides line up with TRBD1. Germline V gene data show CDR1 as MDHEN and CDR2 as SYDVKM. The CDR3 has 14 residues. V shed 5 bases and J 6 bases; nucleotides not matched to a gene: 9. This chain's CDR3 is CASSISGTGGEQYF. The CDR3 bases are TGTGCCAGCAGTATCTCCGGGACAGGTGGCGAGCAGTACTTC.

The chain joins TRBV28 to TRBJ1-1, with D unresolved. The CDR3 extends over 16 amino acids. Trimming stripped 6 bases from V and 0 bases from J, with 17 bases between. CDR1 MDHEN and CDR2 SYDVKM come from the germline V gene. The CDR3, as DNA: TGTGCCAGCAGCACACTCGACGGTCCGATGAACACTGAAGCTTTCTTT. Amino acids: CASSTLDGPMNTEAFF.

The chain is built from TRBV28 and TRBJ1-5; D might be TRBD1 (6 bases). This CDR3 is 16 amino acids long. Germline V lookup: CDR1 MDHEN, CDR2 SYDVKM. With 11 bases removed from V and 8 bases from J, the gap between germline ends came to 28 bases. This chain's CDR3 is CASDPPMDRRFEPQHF. The DNA of the CDR3 is TGTGCCTCAGACCCCCCCATGGACAGACGGTTTGAGCCCCAGCATTTT.

V usage is TRBV7-7 and J usage is TRBJ1-2, with a possible D match to TRBD1 (5 bases). Between the trimmed V and J ends, which lost 10 bases and 2 bases, there was a span of 20 bases. The CDR3 is 15 residues long. The germline CDR1 and CDR2 sequences are SSHAT and FNYEAQ (reference sequence). The CDR3 region is CAILLGQGPNYGYTF. The CDR3 DNA sequence: TGTGCCATCCTCCTGGGGCAGGGACCCAACTATGGCTACACCTTC.

The genes are TRBV5-4 and TRBJ2-6, with D perhaps TRBD1 (6 bases). Germline-derived CDR1 and CDR2 are SGHNT and YYREEE (reference sequence). This CDR3 is built from 15 residues. The V and J ends lost 3 bases and 0 bases respectively, with 7 bases between them. CDR3 region: CASSSQGSGANVLTF. CDR3 coding DNA: TGTGCCAGCAGCTCACAGGGCTCTGGGGCCAACGTCCTGACTTTC. The full variable domain, rest sourced from reference TRBV5-4 and TRBJ2-6, is ETGVTQSPTHLIKTRGQQVTLRCSSQSGHNTVSWYQQALGQGPQFIFQYYREEENGRGNFPPRFSGLQFPNYSSELNVNALELDDSALYLCASSSQGSGANVLTFGAGSRLTVL.

The gene calls are TRBV18 and TRBJ1-1; D might be TRBD1 (5 bases). Per the germline V gene, CDR1 is KGHSH and CDR2 is LQKENI. CDR3 length: 16 residues. Trimming took off 6 bases at V and 4 bases at J, with 21 bases between the two ends. CDR3 sequence: CASSPFLVGEGTEAFF. The CDR3 coding sequence is TGTGCCAGCTCTCCTTTCCTCGTAGGGGAGGGCACTGAAGCTTTCTTT.

The chain uses TRBV3-1 (or the pseudogene TRBV3-2) and TRBJ1-1; D not certain. There are 13 residues in the CDR3. Trimming removed 4 bases from V and 10 bases from J, with 16 bases in between. Germline V gene data show CDR1 as LGHDT and CDR2 as YNNKEL (reference sequence). The CDR3 nucleotides read TGTGCCAGCAGCCCGACCGGTCGAAACGGAGCTTTCTTT. It translates to CASSPTGRNGAFF.

V and J are TRBV6-5 and TRBJ1-5; TRBD1 might be the D (5 bases). Germline V lookup: CDR1 MNHEY, CDR2 SVGAGI. The CDR3 extends over 14 amino acids. Trimming cost V 8 bases and J 5 bases, with 16 bases left between them. CDR3 in DNA: TGTGCCAGCGGTTGGGGGTCTAATTATCAGCCCCAGCATTTT. This translates into CASGWGSNYQPQHF.

The J gene is TRBJ1-1, the V gene TRBV5-1; 8 nucleotides line up with TRBD1. The CDR3 consists of 14 residues. The germline V gene encodes CDR1 SGHRS and CDR2 YFSETQ. Unmatched junction bases numbered 1, after V lost 2 bases and J lost 1 base. CDR3 nucleotide sequence: TGCGCCAGCAGCTTCGGACAGGGGAACACTGAAGCTTTCTTT. This gives the protein CASSFGQGNTEAFF.

The chain employs TRBV5-1 and TRBJ2-7, with D unresolved. CDR1 and CDR2 from the germline V gene are SGHRS and YFSETQ. Trimming stripped 3 bases from V and 3 bases from J, with 7 bases between. CDR3 length: 12 amino acids. As DNA, the CDR3 is TGCGCCAGCAGCTCTTCCTTCTACGAGCAGTACTTC. Translating it yields CASSSSFYEQYF.

The chain employs TRBV5-1 and TRBJ2-5; no firm D call. V lost 2 bases and J 3 bases, leaving 8 bases between the germline ends. CDR3 length: 13 residues. Germline V gene sequence: CDR1 SGHRS, CDR2 YFSETQ. The DNA for the CDR3 is TGCGCCAGCAGCTTAACAGCTAAAGAGACCCAGTACTTC. It codes for CASSLTAKETQYF.